Reported below is one TCR beta chain. Its antigen is still unknown. Time point meaning: 4-8 weeks after completion of therapy. This CDR3 is 14 amino acids long. V was cut by 9 bases and J by 4 bases, with 18 bases left in between. Germline V gene lookup returns CDR1 SNHLY and CDR2 FYNNEI. The protocol was immunoSEQ multiplex PCR, while the TCRdb copy is restricted to in-frame clones and leaves out a portion. This table has thousands of clones, about 63% appearing once. These data come from a study of T cell therapy after organ transplantation. Study-level information: T cells were expanded about two weeks with 30 CMV class I/II epitopes. Most of the ten patients were clinical responders.

Overall study results and limits: Effects of concurrent antirejection and antiviral medications were not evaluable.

The chain uses TRBV2 and TRBJ1-2; TRBD1 is a possible D gene (5 bases). The sequence was collected from a human patient who had received a solid organ transplant and had CMV disease. These T cells may partly come from the graft donor. The specimen comprised CD8+ T cells from blood, sampled after autologous CMV-specific T cell therapy. The CDR3: CASLWRGDGYGYTF. In DNA, the CDR3 is TGTGCCAGTCTCTGGCGAGGGGACGGCTATGGCTACACCTTC.